The clone carrying this T cell receptor (delta chain) has just a few counts. V gave up 0 bases and J gave up 0 bases; unmatched junction bases: 6. Germline V lookup: CDR1 GEAIGNYY, CDR2 EKD. The length of the CDR3 is 19 residues. These data belong to a study of gamma-delta chains in newborns, infants, children. On the study more broadly: Microbial exposure reportedly drives polyclonal innate γδ T cell expansion after birth.

TCRdb re-called clones from the reads via CATT. The sample carries 4,500 to 6,000 delta-chain clones, 3% to 4% recorded once. The genes are TRDV2 and TRDJ3; TRDD3 agrees at 8 bases. The origin of this receptor is a child who was a newborn, infant or young child, either healthy, febrile or measles-vaccinated (not recorded which). The source material was blood. This CDR3 reads CACDTVGGSFSWDTRQMFF. CDR3 coding DNA: TGTGCCTGTGACACCGTTGGGGGATCCTTCTCCTGGGACACCCGACAGATGTTTTTC.